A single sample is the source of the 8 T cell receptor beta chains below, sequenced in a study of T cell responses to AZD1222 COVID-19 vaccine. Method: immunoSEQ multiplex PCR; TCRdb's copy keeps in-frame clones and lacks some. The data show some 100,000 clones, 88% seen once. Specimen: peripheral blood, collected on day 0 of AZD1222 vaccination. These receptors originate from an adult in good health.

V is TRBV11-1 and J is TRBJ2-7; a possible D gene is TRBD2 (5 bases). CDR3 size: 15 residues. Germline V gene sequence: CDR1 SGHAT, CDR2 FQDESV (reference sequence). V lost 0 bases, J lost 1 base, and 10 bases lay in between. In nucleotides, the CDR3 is TGTGCCAGCAGCTTAGCCCCCGGCGGGTCCTACGAGCAGTACTTC. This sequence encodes CASSLAPGGSYEQYF.

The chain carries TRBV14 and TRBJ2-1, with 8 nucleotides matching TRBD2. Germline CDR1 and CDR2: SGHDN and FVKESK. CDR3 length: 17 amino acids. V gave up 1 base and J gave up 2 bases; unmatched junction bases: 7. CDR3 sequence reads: CASSQGAPGLAYNEQFF. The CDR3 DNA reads TGTGCCAGCAGCCAAGGGGCCCCGGGACTAGCCTACAATGAGCAGTTCTTC.

CDR3: CASSGGTDTQYF. DNA of the CDR3: TGTGCCAGCAGCGGAGGCACAGATACGCAGTATTTT. V usage is TRBV5-6 and J usage is TRBJ2-3, with D uncertain. The V end lost 4 bases, the J end lost 1 base, and 4 bases lay between the germline ends. The CDR3 spans 12 residues. Germline V gene sequence: CDR1 SGHDT, CDR2 YYEEEE.

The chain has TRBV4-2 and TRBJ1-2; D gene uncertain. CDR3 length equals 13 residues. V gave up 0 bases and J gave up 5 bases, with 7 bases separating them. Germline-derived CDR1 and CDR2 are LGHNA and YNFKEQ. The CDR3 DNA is TGTGCCAGCAGCCAAGAGAAAGGTTATGGCTACACCTTC. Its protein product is CASSQEKGYGYTF.

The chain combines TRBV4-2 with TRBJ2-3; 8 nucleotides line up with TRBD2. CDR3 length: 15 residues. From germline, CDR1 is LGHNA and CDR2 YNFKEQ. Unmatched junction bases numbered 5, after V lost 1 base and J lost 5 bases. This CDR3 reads CASSQVGGRRDTQYF. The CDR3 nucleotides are TGTGCCAGCAGCCAAGTCGGCGGGAGGCGAGATACGCAGTATTTT.

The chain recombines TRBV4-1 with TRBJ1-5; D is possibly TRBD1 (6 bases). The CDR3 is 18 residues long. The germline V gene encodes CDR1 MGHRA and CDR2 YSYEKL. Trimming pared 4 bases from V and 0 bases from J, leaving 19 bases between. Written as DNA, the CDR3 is TGCGCCAGCAGCCCCTGGGGTAGCAGGGGATATAGCAATCAGCCCCAGCATTTT. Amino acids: CASSPWGSRGYSNQPQHF.

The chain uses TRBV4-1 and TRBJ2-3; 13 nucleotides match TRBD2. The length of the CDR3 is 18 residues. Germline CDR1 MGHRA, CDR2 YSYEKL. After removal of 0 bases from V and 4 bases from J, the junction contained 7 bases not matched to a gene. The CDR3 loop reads CASSQELAGGPYSDTQYF. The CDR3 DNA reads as TGCGCCAGCAGCCAAGAACTAGCGGGAGGGCCCTATTCAGATACGCAGTATTTT.

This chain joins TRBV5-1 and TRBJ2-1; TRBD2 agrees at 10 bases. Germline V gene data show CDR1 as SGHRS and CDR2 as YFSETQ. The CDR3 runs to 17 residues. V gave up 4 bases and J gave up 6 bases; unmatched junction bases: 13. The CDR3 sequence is CASSAELAGIGVNEQFF. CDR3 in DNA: TGCGCCAGCAGCGCGGAACTAGCGGGGATAGGAGTCAATGAGCAGTTCTTC. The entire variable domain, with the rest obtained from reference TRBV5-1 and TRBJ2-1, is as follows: KAGVTQTPRYLIKTRGQQVTLSCSPISGHRSVSWYQQTPGQGLQFLFEYFSETQRNKGNFPGRFSGRQFSNSRSEMNVSTLELGDSALYLCASSAELAGIGVNEQFFGPGTRLTVL.